A selection of T cell receptor beta chains follows, all from one sample in a study of cytomegalovirus exposure and HLA in healthy donors. Produced via immunoSEQ multiplex PCR; TCRdb's table is partial and in-frame only. The profile shows approximately 82,000 clones, 60% to 85% of them singletons. The sequenced sample was PBMCs. The receptors were gathered from a man in his forties in good health and CMV-seronegative. The CDR3 runs from the conserved cysteine through the conserved F or W. The order of the fields is D gene, J gene, V gene, clone size, CDR3 protein, CDR3 DNA. The D gene is left open where the match is weak. Where a row states a size, it is once, few, many or the class of an expanded clone; other rows omit it.

>-|TRBJ1-5|TRBV5-5|-
CASSLAELQPQHF
TGTGCCAGCAGCTTGGCCGAGCTTCAGCCCCAGCATTTT
>TRBD2|TRBJ2-3|TRBV5-1|-
CASSFGTSGRTDTQYF
TGCGCCAGCAGCTTCGGGACTAGCGGGAGAACAGATACGCAGTATTTT
>-|TRBJ1-5|TRBV29-1|-
CSYGEPNQPQHF
TGCAGCTATGGTGAGCCAAATCAGCCCCAGCATTTT
>TRBD1|TRBJ1-5|TRBV5-6|-
CASSFAGTGVQPQHF
TGTGCCAGCAGCTTCGCCGGGACAGGGGTCCAGCCCCAGCATTTT
>-|TRBJ2-7|TRBV10-3|-
CAISDIHEQYF
TGTGCCATCAGTGATATCCACGAGCAGTACTTC
>TRBD2|TRBJ2-7|TRBV6-5|few
CASSLSGAYEQYF
TGTGCCAGCAGCCTTAGCGGGGCCTACGAGCAGTACTTC
>-|TRBJ2-2|TRBV5-1|-
CASSYSQGGTGELFF
TGCGCCAGCAGCTACTCGCAGGGGGGCACCGGGGAGCTGTTTTTT
>-|TRBJ1-4|TRBV18|few
CASSPAQGHEKLFF
TGTGCCAGCTCACCGGCACAGGGTCATGAAAAACTGTTTTTT
>TRBD2|TRBJ2-2|TRBV6-1|-
CASSELAGGTGELFF
TGTGCCAGCAGTGAACTAGCGGGAGGCACCGGGGAGCTGTTTTTT
>-|TRBJ2-1|TRBV27|-
CASSLRTNEQFF
TGTGCCAGCAGTCTTAGGACAAATGAGCAGTTCTTC
>TRBD2|TRBJ2-3|TRBV7-2|-
CASSSIAGTTDTQYF
TGTGCCAGCAGCTCAATAGCGGGGACCACAGATACGCAGTATTTT
>-|TRBJ1-5|TRBV29-1|-
CSAVGTKGQPQHF
TGCAGCGCCGTTGGGACAAAGGGTCAGCCCCAGCATTTT
>-|TRBJ2-7|TRBV27|-
CASRTGTYEQYF
TGTGCCAGCAGGACAGGAACCTACGAGCAGTACTTC
>TRBD1|TRBJ2-2|TRBV6-6|-
CASSRLGTGVTGELFF
TGTGCCAGCAGCCGCCTGGGGACAGGGGTCACCGGGGAGCTGTTTTTT
>-|TRBJ2-3|TRBV6-1|-
CASSEGVYTDTQYF
TGTGCCAGCAGTGAAGGTGTCTACACAGATACGCAGTATTTT
>TRBD2|TRBJ2-2|TRBV4-2|-
CASSQETSGRAGELFF
TGTGCCAGCAGCCAAGAGACTAGCGGGAGAGCCGGGGAGCTGTTTTTT
>TRBD2|TRBJ2-2|TRBV6-4|-
CASRQGTRTGELFF
TGTGCCAGCCGGCAAGGGACTAGAACCGGGGAGCTGTTTTTT
>-|TRBJ2-7|TRBV2|-
CASRKPGGEYEQYF
TGTGCCAGCAGGAAGCCTGGCGGCGAATACGAGCAGTACTTC
>-|TRBJ2-1|TRBV27|-
CASSTRIESNEQFF
TGTGCCAGCAGCACGCGTATCGAATCCAATGAGCAGTTCTTC
>TRBD1|TRBJ1-6|TRBV30|-
CAWNRDRARRINSPLHF
TGTGCCTGGAACCGGGACAGGGCCCGGCGCATTAATTCACCCCTCCACTTT
>TRBD2|TRBJ2-1|TRBV28|-
CASSLFPGGSGYEQFF
TGTGCCAGCAGTTTATTTCCCGGGGGTAGCGGGTATGAGCAGTTCTTC
>-|TRBJ2-2|TRBV7-2|-
CASSLASRLPTGELFF
TGTGCCAGCAGCTTAGCTTCGCGACTCCCCACCGGGGAGCTGTTTTTT
>-|TRBJ2-7|TRBV6-5|-
CASSYTALTEQYF
TGTGCCAGCAGTTACACAGCCTTGACGGAGCAGTACTTC
>TRBD1|TRBJ1-1|TRBV15|-
CATSRDRDRAFF
TGTGCCACCAGCAGGGACAGGGATCGGGCTTTCTTT
>TRBD1|TRBJ2-7|TRBV28|-
CASSSGQIYEQYF
TGTGCCAGCAGTTCGGGACAGATATACGAGCAGTACTTC
>-|TRBJ1-4|TRBV7-9|-
CASSLASNEKLFF
TGTGCCAGCAGCTTAGCTAGTAATGAAAAACTGTTTTTT
>-|TRBJ2-1|TRBV2|few
CASNLGEIYNEQFF
TGTGCCAGCAACCTTGGGGAGATCTACAATGAGCAGTTCTTC
>-|TRBJ1-2|TRBV19|-
CAGSIGVGAYGYTF
TGTGCCGGTAGTATCGGCGTAGGGGCCTATGGCTACACCTTC
>-|TRBJ2-7|TRBV12-5|-
CASGFSGDDEQYF
TGTGCTAGTGGTTTCAGCGGTGACGACGAGCAGTACTTC
>TRBD2|TRBJ2-7|TRBV19|-
CTSRPGLGAYEQYF
TGTACCAGTAGACCGGGACTAGGGGCTTACGAGCAGTACTTC
>TRBD2|TRBJ2-3|TRBV11-3|-
CASSSTSGGTDTQYF
TGTGCCAGCAGCTCGACTAGCGGGGGCACAGATACGCAGTATTTT
>TRBD2|TRBJ2-2|TRBV7-6|-
CASSPGTSGKGGELFF
TGTGCCAGCAGCCCAGGGACTAGCGGGAAGGGCGGGGAGCTGTTTTTT
>TRBD2|TRBJ2-1|TRBV25-1|-
CASSEFQGAGARDEQFF
TGTGCCAGCAGTGAATTCCAGGGAGCGGGAGCGAGGGATGAGCAGTTCTTC
>-|TRBJ1-1|TRBV5-1|-
CASSLLGLQVTEAFF
TGCGCCAGCAGCTTGTTGGGCCTCCAGGTCACTGAAGCTTTCTTT
>-|TRBJ2-7|TRBV25-1|-
CASSGLRYEQYF
TGTGCCAGCAGTGGCCTTAGATACGAGCAGTACTTC
>TRBD2|TRBJ2-1|TRBV9|-
CASSQAGSSYNEQFF
TGTGCCAGCAGCCAAGCGGGAAGCTCCTACAATGAGCAGTTCTTC
>TRBD1|TRBJ1-4|TRBV5-4|-
CASSSDRAFRKLFF
TGTGCCAGCAGCTCCGACAGGGCTTTCCGAAAACTGTTTTTT
>-|TRBJ2-5|TRBV5-1|-
CASSPGWGETQYF
TGCGCCAGCAGCCCAGGGTGGGGAGAGACCCAGTACTTC
>TRBD2|TRBJ2-1|TRBV27|-
CASSITSGLQYNEQFF
TGTGCCAGCAGTATAACTAGCGGACTGCAATACAATGAGCAGTTCTTC
>-|TRBJ2-6|TRBV6-1|-
CASSGEPAGANVLTF
TGTGCCAGCAGTGGCGAACCCGCCGGGGCCAACGTCCTGACTTTC
>-|TRBJ2-5|TRBV4-2|-
CASSQDRGTGEETQYF
TGTGCCAGCAGCCAAGATAGGGGAACGGGGGAAGAGACCCAGTACTTC
>TRBD2|TRBJ2-7|TRBV5-1|-
CASSTTSGEEAYEQYF
TGCGCCAGCAGCACGACTAGCGGGGAGGAGGCCTACGAGCAGTACTTC
>TRBD1|TRBJ2-7|TRBV14|once
CASSQLDRAYEQYF
TGTGCCAGCAGCCAGTTGGACAGGGCCTACGAGCAGTACTTC
>TRBD2|TRBJ2-1|TRBV11-2|-
CASSTRLAGNNEQFF
TGTGCCAGCAGCACAAGACTAGCGGGCAACAATGAGCAGTTCTTC
>TRBD1|TRBJ1-2|TRBV25-1|-
CASSTGGSYGYTF
TGTGCCAGCAGTACAGGGGGAAGCTATGGCTACACCTTC
>TRBD1|TRBJ1-2|TRBV6-5|-
CASSYTGQGSYGYTF
TGTGCCAGCAGTTATACGGGACAGGGGTCCTATGGCTACACCTTC
>TRBD1|TRBJ2-5|TRBV7-9|-
CASSSGQADSLTQYF
TGTGCCAGCAGCTCGGGACAGGCCGACTCTCTTACCCAGTACTTC
>TRBD1|TRBJ2-5|TRBV29-1|-
CSVQAPQGVETQYF
TGCAGCGTTCAAGCGCCACAGGGGGTGGAGACCCAGTACTTC
>TRBD2|TRBJ2-1|TRBV11-1|-
CASSLSLAGVHMNEQFF
TGTGCCAGCAGCTTATCTCTAGCGGGAGTTCATATGAATGAGCAGTTCTTC
>-|TRBJ2-7|TRBV6-1|few
CASTTAGTPYEQYF
TGTGCCAGCACGACAGCCGGGACTCCCTACGAGCAGTACTTC
>TRBD2|TRBJ2-7|TRBV18|-
CASRSFVAGRGNEQYF
TGTGCCAGCCGGAGTTTTGTAGCGGGACGGGGGAACGAGCAGTACTTC
>-|TRBJ2-7|TRBV27|-
CASSLYATTYEQYF
TGTGCCAGCAGTTTATATGCCACTACCTACGAGCAGTACTTC
>-|TRBJ2-7|TRBV6-5|-
CASRATGGIDEQYF
TGTGCCAGCAGAGCGACAGGAGGCATCGACGAGCAGTACTTC
>-|TRBJ1-5|TRBV28|-
CASSLSTDQPQHF
TGTGCCAGCAGTTTATCGACAGATCAGCCCCAGCATTTT
>-|TRBJ1-2|TRBV6-1|-
CASSESVYGYTF
TGTGCCAGCAGTGAGTCAGTCTATGGCTACACCTTC
>-|TRBJ1-4|TRBV18|-
CASSPGATNEKLFF
TGTGCCAGCTCACCGGGAGCAACTAATGAAAAACTGTTTTTT
>TRBD1|TRBJ1-2|TRBV7-9|-
CASSWVGGLGYTF
TGTGCCAGCAGCTGGGTAGGGGGCCTCGGCTACACCTTC